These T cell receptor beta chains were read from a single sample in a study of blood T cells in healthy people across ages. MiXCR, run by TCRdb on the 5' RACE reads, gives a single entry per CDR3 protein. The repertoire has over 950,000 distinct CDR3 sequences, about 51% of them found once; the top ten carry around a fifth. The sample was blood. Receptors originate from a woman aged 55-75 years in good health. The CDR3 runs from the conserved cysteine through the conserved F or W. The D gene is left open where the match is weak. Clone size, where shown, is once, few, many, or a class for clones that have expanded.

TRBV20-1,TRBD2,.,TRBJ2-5,CSASPTSGRAEGTQYF,TGCAGTGCTAGCCCGACTAGCGGGAGGGCGGAGGGGACCCAGTACTTC
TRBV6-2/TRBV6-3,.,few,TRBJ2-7,CASSNPGHPYEQYF,TGTGCCAGCAGTAACCCGGGACATCCTTACGAGCAGTACTTC
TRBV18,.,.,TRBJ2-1,CASSPPGRGNEQFF,TGTGCCAGCTCACCACCGGGCAGGGGCAATGAGCAGTTCTTC
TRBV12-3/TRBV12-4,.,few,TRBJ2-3,CASRGARVPDTQYF,TGTGCCAGCAGGGGAGCGAGGGTGCCAGATACGCAGTATTTT
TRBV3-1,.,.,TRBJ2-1,CASSQDVRRDEQFF,TGTGCCAGCAGCCAAGATGTTCGGCGGGATGAGCAGTTCTTC
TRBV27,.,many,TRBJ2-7,CASSLRVNYEQYF,TGTGCCAGCAGTTTAAGGGTCAACTACGAGCAGTACTTC
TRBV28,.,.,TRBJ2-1,CASTLTHLASNEQFF,TGTGCCAGCACTTTAACCCACCTAGCGTCTAATGAGCAGTTCTTC
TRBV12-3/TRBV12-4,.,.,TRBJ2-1,CASSLGGVASYNEQFF,TGTGCCAGCAGTTTAGGGGGGGTGGCCTCCTACAATGAGCAGTTCTTC
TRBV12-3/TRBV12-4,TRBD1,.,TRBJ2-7,CASGQGVYEQYF,TGTGCCAGCGGACAGGGGGTTTACGAGCAGTACTTC
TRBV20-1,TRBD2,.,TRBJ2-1,CSARWGGSYNEQFF,TGCAGTGCTAGATGGGGGGGGTCCTACAATGAGCAGTTCTTC
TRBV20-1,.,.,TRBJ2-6,CSARVLRRGINVLTF,TGCAGTGCTAGAGTGCTCAGGAGAGGTATCAACGTCCTGACTTTC
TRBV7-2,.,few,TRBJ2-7,CASTLGRGRSYEQYF,TGTGCCAGCACCCTAGGGCGGGGACGGTCCTACGAGCAGTACTTC
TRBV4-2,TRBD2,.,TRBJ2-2,CASSQLAGDPGELFF,TGTGCCAGCAGCCAACTAGCGGGAGACCCCGGGGAGCTGTTTTTT
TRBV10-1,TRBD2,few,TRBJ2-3,CASSQAGGYTDTQYF,TGCGCCAGCAGTCAAGCGGGAGGGTACACAGATACGCAGTATTTT